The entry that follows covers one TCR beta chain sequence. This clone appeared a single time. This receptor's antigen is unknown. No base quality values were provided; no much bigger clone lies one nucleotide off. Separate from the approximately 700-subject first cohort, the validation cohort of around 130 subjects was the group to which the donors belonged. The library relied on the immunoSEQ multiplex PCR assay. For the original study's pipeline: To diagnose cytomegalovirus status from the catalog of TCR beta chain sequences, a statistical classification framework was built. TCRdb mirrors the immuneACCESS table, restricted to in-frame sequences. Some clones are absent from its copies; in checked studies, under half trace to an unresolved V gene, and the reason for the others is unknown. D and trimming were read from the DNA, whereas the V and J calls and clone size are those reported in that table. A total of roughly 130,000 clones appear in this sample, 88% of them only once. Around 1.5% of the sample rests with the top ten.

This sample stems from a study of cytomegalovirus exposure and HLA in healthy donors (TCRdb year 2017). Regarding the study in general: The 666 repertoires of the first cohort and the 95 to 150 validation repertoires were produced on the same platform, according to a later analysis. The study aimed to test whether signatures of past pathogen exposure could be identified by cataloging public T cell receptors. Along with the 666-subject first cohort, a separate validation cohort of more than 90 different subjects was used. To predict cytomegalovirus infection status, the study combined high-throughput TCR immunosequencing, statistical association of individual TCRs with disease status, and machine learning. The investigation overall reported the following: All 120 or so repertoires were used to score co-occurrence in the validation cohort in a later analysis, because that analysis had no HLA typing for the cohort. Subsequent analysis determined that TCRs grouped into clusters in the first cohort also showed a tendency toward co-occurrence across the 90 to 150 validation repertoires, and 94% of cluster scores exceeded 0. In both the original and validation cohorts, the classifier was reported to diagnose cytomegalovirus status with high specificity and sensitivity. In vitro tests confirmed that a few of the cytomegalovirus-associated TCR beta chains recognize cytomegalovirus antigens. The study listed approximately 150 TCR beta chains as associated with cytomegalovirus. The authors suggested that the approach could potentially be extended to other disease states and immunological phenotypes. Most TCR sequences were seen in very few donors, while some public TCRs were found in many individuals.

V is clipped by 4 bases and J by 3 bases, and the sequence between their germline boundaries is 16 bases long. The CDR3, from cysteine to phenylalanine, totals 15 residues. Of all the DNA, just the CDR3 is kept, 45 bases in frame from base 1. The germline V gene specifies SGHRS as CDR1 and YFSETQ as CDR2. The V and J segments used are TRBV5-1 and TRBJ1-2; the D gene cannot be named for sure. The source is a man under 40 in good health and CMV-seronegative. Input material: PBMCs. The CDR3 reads CASSRDRGDHYGYTF. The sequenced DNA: TGCGCCAGCAGCCGCGACCGAGGCGATCACTATGGCTACACCTTC.